This T cell receptor beta chain was captured in a study of patients and donors after allogeneic stem cell transplantation. V was pared by 1 base and J by 0 bases, with 9 bases between. The CDR3 is 15 residues long. Germline V gives CDR1 SGHRS, CDR2 YFSETQ. Each CDR3 protein is one row after TCRdb ran MiXCR on the RT-PCR reads. Among hundreds of thousands of distinct CDR3 sequences listed, approximately 16% were seen once. This clonotype came up a few times. This TCR was recovered from a human donor who was either an allogeneic HSCT recipient or a stem cell or donor lymphocyte infusion donor (not recorded which). It is not recorded whose cells these are; they may come from a transplant donor. The chain employs TRBV5-1 and TRBJ2-3, with D uncertain. The sequencing sample was made of blood, either unsorted or a sorted T cell fraction (not recorded which). In DNA form, the CDR3 reads TGCGCCAGCAGCTTGTTAAGCAGCAGCACAGATACGCAGTATTTT. Encoded protein: CASSLLSSSTDTQYF.